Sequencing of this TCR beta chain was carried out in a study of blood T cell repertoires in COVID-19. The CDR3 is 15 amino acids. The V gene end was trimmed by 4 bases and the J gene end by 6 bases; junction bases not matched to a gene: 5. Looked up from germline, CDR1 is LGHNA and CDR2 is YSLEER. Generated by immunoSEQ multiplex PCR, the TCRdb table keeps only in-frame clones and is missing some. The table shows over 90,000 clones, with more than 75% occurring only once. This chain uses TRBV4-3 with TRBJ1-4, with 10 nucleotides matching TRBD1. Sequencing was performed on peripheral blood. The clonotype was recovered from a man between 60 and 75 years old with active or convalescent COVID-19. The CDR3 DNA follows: TGCGCCAGCAGCCCTAGGACAGGGGGGGATGAAAAACTGTTTTTT. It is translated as CASSPRTGGDEKLFF.